The 9 T cell receptor beta chains below all came from one sample that was sequenced in a study of PD-L1 blockade in urothelial cancer. The repertoire was sequenced with immunoSEQ multiplex PCR; TCRdb's copy has only in-frame clones and lacks some. The repertoire holds over 20,000 clones, with 90% to 95% as singletons. The time point here: peripheral blood 6 weeks after treatment start. The source was PBMCs, collected around atezolizumab (anti-PD-L1) treatment. The receptors were gathered from a woman aged 60-70 years with urothelial cancer.

This chain links TRBV10-3 with TRBJ1-1; D perhaps matches TRBD1 (5 bases). The germline gives CDR1 ENHRY, CDR2 SYGVKD. Trimming pared 6 bases from V and 4 bases from J, leaving 12 bases between. The CDR3 extends over 13 amino acids. CDR3 nucleotide sequence: TGTGCCATCAGAGCAGGGTCGGGCACTGAAGCTTTCTTT. This translates into CAIRAGSGTEAFF.

The chain employs TRBV23-1 and TRBJ1-6; D is uncertain. TRBV23-1 is marked as an open reading frame, function uncertain. The CDR3 covers 17 residues. With 0 bases removed from V and 0 bases from J, the gap between germline ends came to 9 bases. The CDR3 region is CASSQSEGGSYNSPLHF. CDR3 nucleotide sequence: TGCGCCAGCAGTCAATCGGAGGGAGGCTCCTATAATTCACCCCTCCACTTT.

V usage is TRBV7-9 and J usage is TRBJ1-6, with 9 bases that match TRBD1. The V gene end was trimmed by 4 bases and the J gene end by 10 bases; junction bases not matched to a gene: 14. Germline lookup yields CDR1 SEHNR and CDR2 FQNEAQ (reference sequence). The CDR3 length is 17 residues. CDR3 DNA sequence: TGTGCCAGCAGCTCCGAGGATGGGGACAGGGCTTGGTCACCCCTCCACTTT. It codes for CASSSEDGDRAWSPLHF.

V and J are TRBV5-8 and TRBJ2-5; 15 bases are shared with TRBD2. The CDR3 sequence is 18 residues long. Trimming took 4 bases from V and 4 from J; bases not matched to a gene: 11. Per germline, CDR1 SGHTS and CDR2 YDEGEE. CDR3 coding DNA: TGTGCCAGCAGCCCACCCGGACTAGCGGGGGGGCTGGGAGAGACCCAGTACTTC. It specifies CASSPPGLAGGLGETQYF.

Here the CDR3 DNA reads TGTGCCAGCAGCTTAGCTTGGGACTCTAACTATGGCTACACCTTC. It specifies CASSLAWDSNYGYTF. V usage is TRBV7-9 and J usage is TRBJ1-2; TRBD1 might be the D (5 bases). The CDR3 covers 15 residues. From germline, CDR1 is SEHNR and CDR2 FQNEAQ (reference sequence). Trimming took off 0 bases at V and 0 bases at J, with 8 bases between the two ends.

The V and J genes are TRBV7-8 and TRBJ2-2; no reliable D call. Germline CDR1 is SGHVS and CDR2 is FQNEAQ. The CDR3 sequence is 12 residues long. The V and J ends lost 5 bases and 5 bases respectively, with 6 bases between them. The CDR3: CASSHGTGELFF. Written as DNA, the CDR3 is TGTGCCAGCAGCCACGGTACCGGGGAGCTGTTTTTT.

The sample holds one count of this clone. The rearrangement joins TRBV9 to TRBJ1-1, with D hard to call. CDR3 length equals 14 residues. Per the germline V gene, CDR1 is SGDLS and CDR2 is YYNGEE. V lost 0 bases and J 3 bases, leaving 9 bases between the germline ends. The CDR3: CASSVVGADTEAFF. CDR3 nucleotides: TGTGCCAGCAGCGTAGTCGGCGCGGACACTGAAGCTTTCTTT.

The chain joins TRBV19 to TRBJ2-7; TRBD2 aligns across 9 bases. This CDR3 is built from 14 residues. Looked up from germline, CDR1 is LNHDA and CDR2 is SQIVND (reference sequence). V shed 7 bases, J shed 0 bases, and the junction held 4 bases outside the gene matches. The CDR3 sequence: CASKASGISYEQYF. As DNA, the CDR3 is TGTGCCAGTAAAGCTAGCGGGATCTCCTACGAGCAGTACTTC.

The chain recombines TRBV10-2 with TRBJ2-7, with a tentative D call TRBD2 (6 bases). From germline, CDR1 is WSHSY and CDR2 SAAADI. Trimming removed 5 bases from V and 6 bases from J, with 11 bases in between. This CDR3 comprises 12 residues. CDR3 bases: TGCGCCAGCAGTATGGTGGGAGGCGAGCAGTACTTC. Residues: CASSMVGGEQYF.